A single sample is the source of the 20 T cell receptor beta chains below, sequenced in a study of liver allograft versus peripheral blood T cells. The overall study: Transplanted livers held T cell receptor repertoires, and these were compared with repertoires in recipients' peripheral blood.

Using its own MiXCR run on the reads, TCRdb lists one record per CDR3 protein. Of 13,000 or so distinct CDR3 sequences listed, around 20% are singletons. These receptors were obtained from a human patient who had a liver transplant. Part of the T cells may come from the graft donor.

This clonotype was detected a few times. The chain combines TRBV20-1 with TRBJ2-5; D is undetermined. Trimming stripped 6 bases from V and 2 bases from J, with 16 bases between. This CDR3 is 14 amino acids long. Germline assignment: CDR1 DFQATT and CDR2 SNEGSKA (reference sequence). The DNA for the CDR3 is TGCAGTGCGCTGGTCCCGAATTCACAAGAGACCCAGTACTTC. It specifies CSALVPNSQETQYF.

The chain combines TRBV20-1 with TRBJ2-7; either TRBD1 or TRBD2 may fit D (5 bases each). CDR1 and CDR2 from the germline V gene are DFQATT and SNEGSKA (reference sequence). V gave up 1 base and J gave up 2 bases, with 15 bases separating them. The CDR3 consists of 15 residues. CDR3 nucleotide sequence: TGCAGTGCTAGAGCCTACCGGGACCTAGCCTACGAGCAGTACTTC. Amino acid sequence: CSARAYRDLAYEQYF.

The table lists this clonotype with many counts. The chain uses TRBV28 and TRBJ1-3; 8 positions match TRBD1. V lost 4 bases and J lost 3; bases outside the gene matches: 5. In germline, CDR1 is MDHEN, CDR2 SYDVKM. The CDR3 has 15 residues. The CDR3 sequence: CASSYRGADGNTIYF. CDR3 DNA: TGTGCCAGCAGTTACAGGGGGGCTGATGGAAACACCATATATTTT.

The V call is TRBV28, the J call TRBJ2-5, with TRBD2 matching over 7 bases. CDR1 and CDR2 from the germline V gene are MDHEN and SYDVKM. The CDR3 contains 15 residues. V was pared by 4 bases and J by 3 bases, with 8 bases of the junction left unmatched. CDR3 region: CASSSPAGTKETQYF. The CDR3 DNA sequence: TGTGCCAGCAGTTCTCCAGCGGGAACGAAAGAGACCCAGTACTTC.

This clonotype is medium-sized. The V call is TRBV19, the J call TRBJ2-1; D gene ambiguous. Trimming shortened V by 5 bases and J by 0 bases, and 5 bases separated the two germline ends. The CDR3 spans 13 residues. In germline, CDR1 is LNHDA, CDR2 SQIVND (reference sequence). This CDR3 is CASSPRSYNEQFF. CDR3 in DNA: TGTGCCAGTAGTCCTCGCTCCTACAATGAGCAGTTCTTC.

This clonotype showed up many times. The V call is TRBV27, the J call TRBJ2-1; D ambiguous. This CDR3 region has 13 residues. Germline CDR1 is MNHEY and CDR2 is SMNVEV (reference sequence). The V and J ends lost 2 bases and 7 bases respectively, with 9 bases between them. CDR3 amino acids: CASSLNPENEQFF. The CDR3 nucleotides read TGTGCCAGCAGTTTAAACCCGGAGAATGAGCAGTTCTTC.

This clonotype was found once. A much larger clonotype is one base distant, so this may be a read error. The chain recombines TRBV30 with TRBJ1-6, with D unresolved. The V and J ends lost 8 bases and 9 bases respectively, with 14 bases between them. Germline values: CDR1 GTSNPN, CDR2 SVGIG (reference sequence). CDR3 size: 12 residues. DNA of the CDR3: TGTGCCCGGACCTTTCAAGGTTCACCCCTCCACTTT. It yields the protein CARTFQGSPLHF. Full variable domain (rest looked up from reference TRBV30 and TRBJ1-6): SQTIHQWPATLVQPVGSPLSLECTVEGTSNPNLYWYRQAAGRGLQLLFYSVGIGQISSEVPQNLSASRPQDRQFILSSKKLLLSDSGFYLCARTFQGSPLHFGNGTRLTVT.

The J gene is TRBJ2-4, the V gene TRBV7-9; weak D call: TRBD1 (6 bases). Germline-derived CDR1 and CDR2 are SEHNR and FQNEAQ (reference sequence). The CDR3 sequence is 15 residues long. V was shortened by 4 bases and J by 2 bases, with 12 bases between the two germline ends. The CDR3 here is CASSSYQGPKNIQYF. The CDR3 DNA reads TGTGCCAGCAGCTCTTATCAGGGGCCCAAAAACATTCAGTACTTC.

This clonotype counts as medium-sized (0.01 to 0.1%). The CDR3 reads CASSKGTAYSNQPQHF. The DNA for the CDR3 is TGTGCCAGCAGCAAAGGGACAGCATATAGCAATCAGCCCCAGCATTTT. This rearrangement joins TRBV28 to TRBJ1-5; 7 positions agree with TRBD1. The germline V gene has CDR1 MDHEN and CDR2 SYDVKM. This CDR3 contains 16 residues. The junction had 8 bases not matched to a gene; V was cut back by 6 bases and J by 0 bases.

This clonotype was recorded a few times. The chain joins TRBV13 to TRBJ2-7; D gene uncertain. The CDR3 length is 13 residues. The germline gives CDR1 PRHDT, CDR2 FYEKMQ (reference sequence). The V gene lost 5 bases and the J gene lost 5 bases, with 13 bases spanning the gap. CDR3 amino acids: CASSPHWVHEQYF. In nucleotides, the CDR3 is TGTGCCAGCAGCCCCCACTGGGTCCACGAGCAGTACTTC.

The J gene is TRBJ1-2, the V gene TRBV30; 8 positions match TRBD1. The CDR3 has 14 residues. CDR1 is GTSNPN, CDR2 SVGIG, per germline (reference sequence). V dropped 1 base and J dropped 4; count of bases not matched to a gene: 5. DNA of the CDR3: TGTGCCTGGAGTGGGGGGACAGGTTTCTATGGCTACACCTTC. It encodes CAWSGGTGFYGYTF.

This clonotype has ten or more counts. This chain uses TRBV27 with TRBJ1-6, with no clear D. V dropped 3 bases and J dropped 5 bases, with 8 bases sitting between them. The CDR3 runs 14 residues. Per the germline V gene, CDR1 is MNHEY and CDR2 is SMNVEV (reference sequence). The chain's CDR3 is CASSFTSDNSPLHF. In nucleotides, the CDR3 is TGTGCCAGCAGTTTTACATCCGATAATTCACCCCTCCACTTT.

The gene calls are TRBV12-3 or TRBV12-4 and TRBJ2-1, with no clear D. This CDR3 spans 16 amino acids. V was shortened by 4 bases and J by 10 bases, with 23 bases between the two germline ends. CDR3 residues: CASSSPHKNDRSEQFF. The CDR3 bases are TGTGCCAGCAGTTCCCCCCATAAAAACGACCGCAGCGAGCAGTTCTTC.

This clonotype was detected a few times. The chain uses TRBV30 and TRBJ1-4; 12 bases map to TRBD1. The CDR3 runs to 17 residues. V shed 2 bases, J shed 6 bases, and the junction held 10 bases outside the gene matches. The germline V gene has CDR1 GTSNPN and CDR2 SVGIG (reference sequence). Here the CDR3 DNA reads TGTGCCTGGAGTTTTTGGGGACAGGGGGCGGGAGATGAAAAACTGTTTTTT. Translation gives CAWSFWGQGAGDEKLFF.

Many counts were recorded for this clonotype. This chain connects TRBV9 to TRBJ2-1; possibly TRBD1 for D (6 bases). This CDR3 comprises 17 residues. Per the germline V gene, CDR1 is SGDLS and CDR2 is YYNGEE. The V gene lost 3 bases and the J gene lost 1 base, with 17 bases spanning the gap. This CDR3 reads CASSGPGASLSYNEQFF. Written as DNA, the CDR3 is TGTGCCAGCAGCGGCCCAGGGGCTAGTCTTTCCTACAATGAGCAGTTCTTC.

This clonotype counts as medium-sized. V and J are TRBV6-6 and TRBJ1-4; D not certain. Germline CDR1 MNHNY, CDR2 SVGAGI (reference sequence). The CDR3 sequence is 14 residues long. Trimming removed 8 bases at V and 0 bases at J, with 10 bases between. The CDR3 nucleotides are TGTGCCAGCGGGTACGGTGCAACTAATGAAAAACTGTTTTTT. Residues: CASGYGATNEKLFF.

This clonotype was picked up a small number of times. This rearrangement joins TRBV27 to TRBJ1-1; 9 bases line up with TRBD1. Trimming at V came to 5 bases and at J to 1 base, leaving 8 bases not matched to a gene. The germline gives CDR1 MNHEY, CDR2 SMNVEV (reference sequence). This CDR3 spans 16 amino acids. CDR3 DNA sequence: TGTGCCAGCAGTCCAACCCTGGGACAGGGGAACACTGAAGCTTTCTTT. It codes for CASSPTLGQGNTEAFF.

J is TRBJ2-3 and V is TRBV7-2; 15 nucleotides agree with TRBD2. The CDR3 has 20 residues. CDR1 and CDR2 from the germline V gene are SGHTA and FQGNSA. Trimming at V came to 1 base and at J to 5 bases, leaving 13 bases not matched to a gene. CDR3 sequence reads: CASSLDGWGTSGRFGDTQYF. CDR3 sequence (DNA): TGTGCCAGCAGCTTAGATGGGTGGGGGACTAGCGGGAGGTTCGGAGATACGCAGTATTTT.

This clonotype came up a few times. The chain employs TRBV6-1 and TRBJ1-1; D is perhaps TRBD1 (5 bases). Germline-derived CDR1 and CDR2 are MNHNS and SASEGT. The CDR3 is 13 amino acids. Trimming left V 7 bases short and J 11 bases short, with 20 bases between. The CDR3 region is CASTPGTWDRAFF. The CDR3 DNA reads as TGTGCCAGCACCCCGGGGACCTGGGATCGCGCTTTCTTT.

The CDR3 loop is CASSPGRGRQETQYF. The CDR3 DNA follows: TGTGCCAGCAGCCCCGGGCGGGGGCGACAAGAGACCCAGTACTTC. The rearrangement links TRBV9 to TRBJ2-5; the D gene is possibly TRBD2 (7 bases). V gave up 4 bases and J gave up 2 bases, with 15 bases separating them. The CDR3 runs to 15 residues. CDR1 and CDR2 from the germline V gene are SGDLS and YYNGEE.